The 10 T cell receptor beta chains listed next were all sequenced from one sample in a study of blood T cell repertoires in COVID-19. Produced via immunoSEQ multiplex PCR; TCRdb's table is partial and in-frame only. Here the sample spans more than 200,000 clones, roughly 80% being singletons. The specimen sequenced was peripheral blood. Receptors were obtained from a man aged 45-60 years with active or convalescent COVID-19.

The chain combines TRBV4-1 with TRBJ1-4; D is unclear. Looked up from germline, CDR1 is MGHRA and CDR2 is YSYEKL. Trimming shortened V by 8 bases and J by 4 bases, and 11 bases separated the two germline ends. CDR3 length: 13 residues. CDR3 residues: CASLPPYNEKLFF. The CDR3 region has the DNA TGCGCCAGCTTACCACCCTATAATGAAAAACTGTTTTTT.

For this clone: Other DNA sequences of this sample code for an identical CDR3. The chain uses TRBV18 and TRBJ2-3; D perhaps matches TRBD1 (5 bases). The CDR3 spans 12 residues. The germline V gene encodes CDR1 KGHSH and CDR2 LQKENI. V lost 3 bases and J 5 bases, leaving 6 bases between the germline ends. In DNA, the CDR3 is TGTGCCAGCTCACCCACAGGAGATACGCAGTATTTT. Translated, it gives CASSPTGDTQYF.

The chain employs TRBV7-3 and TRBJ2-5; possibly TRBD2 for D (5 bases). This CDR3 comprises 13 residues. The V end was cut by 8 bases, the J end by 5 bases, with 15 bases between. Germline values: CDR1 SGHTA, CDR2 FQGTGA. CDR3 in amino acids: CASSLGLSETQYF. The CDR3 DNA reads TGTGCCAGCTCACTAGGTTTGTCCGAGACCCAGTACTTC.

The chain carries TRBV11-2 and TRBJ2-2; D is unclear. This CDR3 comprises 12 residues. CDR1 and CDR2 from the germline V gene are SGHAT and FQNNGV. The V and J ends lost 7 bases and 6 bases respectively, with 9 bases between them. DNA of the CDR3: TGTGCCAGCACCCTACTCCCCGGGGAGCTGTTTTTT. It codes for CASTLLPGELFF.

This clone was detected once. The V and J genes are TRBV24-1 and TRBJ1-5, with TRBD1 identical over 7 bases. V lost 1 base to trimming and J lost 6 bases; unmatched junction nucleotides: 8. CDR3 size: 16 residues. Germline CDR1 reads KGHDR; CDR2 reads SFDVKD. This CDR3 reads CATSDLRGRWIQPQHF. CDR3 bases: TGTGCCACCAGTGATTTAAGGGGGCGTTGGATTCAGCCCCAGCATTTT.

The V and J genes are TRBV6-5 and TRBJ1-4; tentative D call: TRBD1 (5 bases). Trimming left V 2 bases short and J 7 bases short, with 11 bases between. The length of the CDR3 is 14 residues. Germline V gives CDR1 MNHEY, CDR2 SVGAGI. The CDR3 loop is CASSYVQGGEKLFF. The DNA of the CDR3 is TGTGCCAGCAGTTACGTCCAGGGTGGTGAAAAACTGTTTTTT.

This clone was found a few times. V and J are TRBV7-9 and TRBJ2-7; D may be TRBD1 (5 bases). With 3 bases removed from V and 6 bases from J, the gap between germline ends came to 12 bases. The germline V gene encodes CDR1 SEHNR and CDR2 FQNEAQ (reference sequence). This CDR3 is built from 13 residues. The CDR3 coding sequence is TGTGCCAGCAGCTTCCCCAGGGAAGGCGAGCAGTACTTC. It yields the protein CASSFPREGEQYF.

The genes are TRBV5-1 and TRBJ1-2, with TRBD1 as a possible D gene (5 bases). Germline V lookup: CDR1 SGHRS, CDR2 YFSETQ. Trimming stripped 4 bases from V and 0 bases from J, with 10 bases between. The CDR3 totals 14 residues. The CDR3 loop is CASSQGGANYGYTF. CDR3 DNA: TGCGCCAGCAGCCAAGGAGGGGCTAACTATGGCTACACCTTC.

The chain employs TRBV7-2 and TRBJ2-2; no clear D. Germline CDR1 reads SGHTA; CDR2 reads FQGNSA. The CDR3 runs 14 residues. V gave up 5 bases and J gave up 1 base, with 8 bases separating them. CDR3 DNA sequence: TGTGCCAGCAGCCTCACAATGAACACCGGGGAGCTGTTTTTT. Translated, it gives CASSLTMNTGELFF. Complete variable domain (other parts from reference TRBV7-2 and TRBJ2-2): GAGVSQSPSNKVTEKGKDVELRCDPISGHTALYWYRQSLGQGLEFLIYFQGNSAPDKSGLPSDRFSAERTGGSVSTLTIQRTQQEDSAVYLCASSLTMNTGELFFGEGSRLTVL.

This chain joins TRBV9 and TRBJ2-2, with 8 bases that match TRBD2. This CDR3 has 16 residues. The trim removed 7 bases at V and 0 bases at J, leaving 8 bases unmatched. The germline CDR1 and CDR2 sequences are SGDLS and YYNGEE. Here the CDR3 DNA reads TGTGCCAGCGGGTCCCGCGGGGGGCCGAACACCGGGGAGCTGTTTTTT. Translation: CASGSRGGPNTGELFF.